This note documents a single T cell receptor (beta chain) sequence. The sample comes from a study of blood T cell repertoires in COVID-19. Study background: The United States, Italy and Spain were the sources of the acute and convalescent COVID-19 samples. In each case, the material was cDNA or gDNA derived from T cells, B-cell-depleted T cells, or PBMCs.

The table came from immunoSEQ multiplex PCR; TCRdb's copy has only in-frame clones and leaves some out. The table lists some 300,000 clones, more than 85% of them singletons. This TCR came from a man in his sixties or seventies with acute or convalescent COVID-19. Material: peripheral blood.

CDR3 DNA sequence: TGTGCCAGCAGCTGGGCCGGCGGGGAAGCCAAAAACATTCAGTACTTC. Its protein product is CASSWAGGEAKNIQYF. The chain is built from TRBV11-2 and TRBJ2-4; D possibly corresponds to TRBD2 (6 bases). V dropped 4 bases and J dropped 0 bases, with 13 bases sitting between them. Germline-derived CDR1 and CDR2 are SGHAT and FQNNGV. The CDR3 loop spans 16 amino acids.